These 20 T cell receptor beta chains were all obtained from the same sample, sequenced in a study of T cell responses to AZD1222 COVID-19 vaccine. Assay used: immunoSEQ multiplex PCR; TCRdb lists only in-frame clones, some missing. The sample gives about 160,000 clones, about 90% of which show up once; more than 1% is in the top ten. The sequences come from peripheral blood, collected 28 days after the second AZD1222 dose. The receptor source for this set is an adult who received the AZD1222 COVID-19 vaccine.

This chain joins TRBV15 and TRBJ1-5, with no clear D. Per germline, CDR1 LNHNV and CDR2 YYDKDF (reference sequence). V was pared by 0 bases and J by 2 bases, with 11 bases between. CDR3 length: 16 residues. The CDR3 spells CATSRDRGTGNQPQHF. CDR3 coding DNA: TGTGCCACCAGCAGAGATCGGGGTACGGGCAATCAGCCCCAGCATTTT.

The CDR3, as DNA: TGTGCCAGCAGTTTCCGCTCCGTTGGCTATGGCTACACCTTC. It translates to CASSFRSVGYGYTF. The rearrangement links TRBV6-5 to TRBJ1-2; D call uncertain. Germline CDR1 reads MNHEY; CDR2 reads SVGAGI. V gave up 4 bases and J gave up 4 bases, with 13 bases separating them. This CDR3 has 14 amino acids.

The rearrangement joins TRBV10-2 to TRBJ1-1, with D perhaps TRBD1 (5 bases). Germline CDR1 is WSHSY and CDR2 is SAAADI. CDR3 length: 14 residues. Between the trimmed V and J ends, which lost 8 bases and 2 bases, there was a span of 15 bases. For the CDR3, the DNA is TGCGCCAGCCCCTTACAGGAAAAAAACACTGAAGCTTTCTTT. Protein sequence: CASPLQEKNTEAFF.

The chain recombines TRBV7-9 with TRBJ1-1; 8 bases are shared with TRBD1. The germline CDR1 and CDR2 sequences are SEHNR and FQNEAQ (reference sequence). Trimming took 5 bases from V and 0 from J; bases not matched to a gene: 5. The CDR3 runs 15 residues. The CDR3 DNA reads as TGTGCCAGCAGCCCCCGACAGGGGCTGAACACTGAAGCTTTCTTT. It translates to CASSPRQGLNTEAFF.

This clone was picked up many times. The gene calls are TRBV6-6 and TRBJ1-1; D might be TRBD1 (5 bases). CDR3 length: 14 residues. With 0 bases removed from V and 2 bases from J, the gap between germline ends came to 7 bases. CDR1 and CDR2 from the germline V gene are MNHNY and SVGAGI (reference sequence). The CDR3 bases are TGTGCCAGCAGTTACTCGGGGCGCAACACTGAAGCTTTCTTT. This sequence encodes CASSYSGRNTEAFF.

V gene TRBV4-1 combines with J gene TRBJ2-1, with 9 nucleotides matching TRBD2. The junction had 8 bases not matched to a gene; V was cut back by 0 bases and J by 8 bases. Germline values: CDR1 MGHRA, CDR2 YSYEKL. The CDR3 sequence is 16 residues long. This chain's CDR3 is CASSQDRGTSTYEQFF. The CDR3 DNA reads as TGCGCCAGCAGCCAAGACAGAGGGACTAGCACTTATGAGCAGTTCTTC.

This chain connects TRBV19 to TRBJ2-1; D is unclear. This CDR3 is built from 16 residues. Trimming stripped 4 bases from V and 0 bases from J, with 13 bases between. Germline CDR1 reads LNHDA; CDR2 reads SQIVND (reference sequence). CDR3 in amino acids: CASSKSRQSSYNEQFF. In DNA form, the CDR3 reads TGTGCCAGTAGTAAGAGTCGGCAGAGCTCCTACAATGAGCAGTTCTTC. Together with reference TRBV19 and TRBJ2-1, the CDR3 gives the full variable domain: DGGITQSPKYLFRKEGQNVTLSCEQNLNHDAMYWYRQDPGQGLRLIYYSQIVNDFQKGDIAEGYSVSREKKESFPLTVTSAQKNPTAFYLCASSKSRQSSYNEQFFGPGTRLTVL.

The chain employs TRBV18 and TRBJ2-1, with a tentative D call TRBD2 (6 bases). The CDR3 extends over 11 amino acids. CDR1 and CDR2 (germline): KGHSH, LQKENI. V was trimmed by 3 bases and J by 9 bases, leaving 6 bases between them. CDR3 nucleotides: TGTGCCAGCTCACCGGGAGGTGAGCAGTTCTTC. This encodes CASSPGGEQFF.

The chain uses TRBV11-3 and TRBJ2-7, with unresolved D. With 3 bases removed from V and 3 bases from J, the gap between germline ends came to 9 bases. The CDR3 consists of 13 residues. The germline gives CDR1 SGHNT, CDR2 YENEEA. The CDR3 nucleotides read TGTGCCAGCAGCTTCGGGCCCCGCTACGAGCAGTACTTC. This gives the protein CASSFGPRYEQYF.

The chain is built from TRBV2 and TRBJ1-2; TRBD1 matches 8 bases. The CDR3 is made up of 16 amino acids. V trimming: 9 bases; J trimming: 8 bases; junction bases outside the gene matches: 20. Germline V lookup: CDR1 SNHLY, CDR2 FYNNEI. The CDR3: CARVTWTGFEKKGYTF. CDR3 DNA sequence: TGTGCCAGGGTTACTTGGACAGGGTTTGAGAAGAAGGGCTACACCTTC.

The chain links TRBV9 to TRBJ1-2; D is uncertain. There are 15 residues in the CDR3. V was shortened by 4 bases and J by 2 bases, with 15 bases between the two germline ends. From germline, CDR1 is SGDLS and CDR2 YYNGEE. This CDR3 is CASSLGGRTNYGYTF. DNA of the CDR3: TGTGCCAGCAGCCTTGGTGGCAGAACCAACTATGGCTACACCTTC.

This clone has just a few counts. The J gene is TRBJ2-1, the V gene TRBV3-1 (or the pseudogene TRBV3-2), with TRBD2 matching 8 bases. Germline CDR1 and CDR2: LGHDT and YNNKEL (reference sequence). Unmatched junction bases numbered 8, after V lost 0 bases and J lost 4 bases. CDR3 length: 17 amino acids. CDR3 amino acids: CASSQDLGGGLYNEQFF. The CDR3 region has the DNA TGTGCCAGCAGCCAAGATCTCGGCGGGGGGCTATACAATGAGCAGTTCTTC.

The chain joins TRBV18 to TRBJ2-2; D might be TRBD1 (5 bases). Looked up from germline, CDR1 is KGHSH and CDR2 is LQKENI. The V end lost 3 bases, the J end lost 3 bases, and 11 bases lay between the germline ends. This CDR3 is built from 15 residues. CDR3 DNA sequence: TGTGCCAGCTCACCTCAGGGCTTGGACACCGGGGAGCTGTTTTTT. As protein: CASSPQGLDTGELFF.

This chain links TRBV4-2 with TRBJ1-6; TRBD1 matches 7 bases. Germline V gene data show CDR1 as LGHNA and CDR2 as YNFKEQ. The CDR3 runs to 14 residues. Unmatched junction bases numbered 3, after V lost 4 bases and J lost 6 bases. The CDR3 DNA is TGTGCCAGCAGCCGCCGGGACAGTAATTCACCCCTCCACTTT. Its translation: CASSRRDSNSPLHF.

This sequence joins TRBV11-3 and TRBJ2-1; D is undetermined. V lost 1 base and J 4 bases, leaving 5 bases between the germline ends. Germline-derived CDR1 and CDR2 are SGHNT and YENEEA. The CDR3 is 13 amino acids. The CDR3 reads CASSLGRYNEQFF. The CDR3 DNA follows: TGTGCCAGCAGCTTAGGCAGGTACAATGAGCAGTTCTTC.

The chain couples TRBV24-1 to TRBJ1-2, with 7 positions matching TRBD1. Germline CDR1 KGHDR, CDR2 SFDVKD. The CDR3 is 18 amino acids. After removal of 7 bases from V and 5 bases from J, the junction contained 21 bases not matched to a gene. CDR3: CATSLLPEGNRGRYGYTF. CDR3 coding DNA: TGTGCCACCAGCCTACTCCCCGAAGGGAACAGGGGAAGGTATGGCTACACCTTC.

In DNA, the CDR3 is TGTGCCAGCAGCCCATTCCTTGAAGCTTTCTTT. This codes for CASSPFLEAFF. V is TRBV7-2 and J is TRBJ1-1; D not resolved. Germline CDR1 SGHTA, CDR2 FQGNSA. Trimming shortened V by 5 bases and J by 7 bases, and 8 bases separated the two germline ends. The CDR3 consists of 11 residues. The entire variable domain, with the rest obtained from reference TRBV7-2 and TRBJ1-1, is as follows: GAGVSQSPSNKVTEKGKDVELRCDPISGHTALYWYRQSLGQGLEFLIYFQGNSAPDKSGLPSDRFSAERTGGSVSTLTIQRTQQEDSAVYLCASSPFLEAFFGQGTRLTVV.

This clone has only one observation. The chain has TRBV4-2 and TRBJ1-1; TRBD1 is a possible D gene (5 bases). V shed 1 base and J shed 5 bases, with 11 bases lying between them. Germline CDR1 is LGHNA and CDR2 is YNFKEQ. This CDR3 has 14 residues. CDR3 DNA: TGTGCCAGCAGCCAAGGGGGCGCAGGAACTGAAGCTTTCTTT. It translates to CASSQGGAGTEAFF.

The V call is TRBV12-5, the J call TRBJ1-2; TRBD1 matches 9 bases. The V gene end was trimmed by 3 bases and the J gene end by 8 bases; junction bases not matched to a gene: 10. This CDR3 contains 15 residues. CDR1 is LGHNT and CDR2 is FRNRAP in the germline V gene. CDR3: CASGFGQGKSEGYTF. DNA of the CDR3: TGTGCTAGTGGTTTTGGACAGGGGAAATCGGAGGGCTACACCTTC.

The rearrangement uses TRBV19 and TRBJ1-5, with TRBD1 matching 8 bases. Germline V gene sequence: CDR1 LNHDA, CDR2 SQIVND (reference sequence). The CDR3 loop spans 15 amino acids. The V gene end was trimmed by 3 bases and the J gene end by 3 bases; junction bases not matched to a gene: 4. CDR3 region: CASSIQGAVNQPQHF. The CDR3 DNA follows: TGTGCCAGTAGTATTCAGGGGGCGGTCAATCAGCCCCAGCATTTT.